The rows below give T cell receptor beta chains drawn from one sample of a study of T cell responses to AZD1222 COVID-19 vaccine. TCRdb's copy holds only in-frame clones and misses some; the assay was immunoSEQ multiplex PCR. The sample has around 150,000 clones, around 90% seen once. Material: peripheral blood, obtained 28 days after the second AZD1222 dose. All receptors come from an adult who received the AZD1222 COVID-19 vaccine. The CDR3 runs from the conserved cysteine through the conserved F or W. D genes are given only for firm matches. Clone size is not always given. Where it is, it says once, few, many or a class for expanded clones.

D	V	length	size	J	DNA	CDR3
TRBD2	TRBV7-9	13	once	TRBJ2-1	TGTGCCACCGGACTAGCGGGAGGCAATGAGCAGTTCTTC	CATGLAGGNEQFF
-	TRBV6-6	13	-	TRBJ2-1	TGTGCCAGCACCCGGGACTTAATCAATGAGCAGTTCTTC	CASTRDLINEQFF
-	TRBV7-3	19	once	TRBJ2-3	TGTGCCAGCAGCCACATAGTGGCGAAGCTCCTATGTGGCACAGATACGCAGTATTTT	CASSHIVAKLLCGTDTQYF
-	TRBV3-1/TRBV3-2	12	-	TRBJ1-1	TGTGCCAGCAGCCCCGGACAGCAAGAAGCTTTCTTT	CASSPGQQEAFF
-	TRBV7-8	13	-	TRBJ1-2	TGTGCCAGCAGTTTCGACAGTAACTATGGCTACACCTTC	CASSFDSNYGYTF
-	TRBV2	15	-	TRBJ1-3	TGTGCCAGCAGTCTAGAGGGGACCTCTGGAAACACCATATATTTT	CASSLEGTSGNTIYF
-	TRBV29-1	12	-	TRBJ1-2	TGCAGCGTCCGTACGGATAACTATGGCTACACCTTC	CSVRTDNYGYTF
TRBD1	TRBV6-2/TRBV6-3	16	-	TRBJ1-6	TGTGCCAGCAGTTACGCCCGGACAGGGTACGATTCACCCCTCCACTTT	CASSYARTGYDSPLHF
TRBD2	TRBV7-2	13	-	TRBJ2-5	TGTGCCAGCAGCTTCGGCGGGGGGGAGACCCAGTACTTC	CASSFGGGETQYF
TRBD1	TRBV19	14	-	TRBJ1-1	TGTGCCAGTAGGCCCGGGACAGGGGTGACTGAAGCTTTCTTT	CASRPGTGVTEAFF
-	TRBV6-1	12	-	TRBJ2-2	TGTGCCAGCAGTTCACAGGGTGGGGAGCTGTTTTTT	CASSSQGGELFF
-	TRBV7-2	14	once	TRBJ2-5	TGTGCCAGCAGCTTAGGGGGGGCCACGGAGACCCAGTACTTC	CASSLGGATETQYF
-	TRBV10-3	13	-	TRBJ2-2	TGTGCCATCAAGACGGCCGACACCGGGGAGCTGTTTTTT	CAIKTADTGELFF
TRBD2	TRBV6-4	15	-	TRBJ2-1	TGTGCCAGCAGTGACTCGACCCTAGCGGGAGTTGAGCAGTTCTTC	CASSDSTLAGVEQFF
-	TRBV25-1	12	-	TRBJ1-1	TGTGCCAGCAGCGGGGACGGACGGGGAGCTTTCTTT	CASSGDGRGAFF
-	TRBV10-3	15	-	TRBJ1-3	TGTGCCATCAGTGAGGCCATAGGCTCTGGAAACACCATATATTTT	CAISEAIGSGNTIYF
-	TRBV12-3/TRBV12-4	13	-	TRBJ2-1	TGTGCCAGCAGCTCCCGGATCCTAAATGAGCAGTTCTTC	CASSSRILNEQFF
-	TRBV18	16	few	TRBJ2-6	TGTGCCAGCTCACTCACAGGTAACTCTGGGGCCAACGTCCTGACTTTC	CASSLTGNSGANVLTF
-	TRBV30	13	-	TRBJ1-5	TGTGCCTGGAACAGTGGGGGCAATCAGCCCCAGCATTTT	CAWNSGGNQPQHF
-	TRBV7-8	13	-	TRBJ2-7	TGTGCCAGCAGCTTTACACCAGGAAATGAGCAGTACTTC	CASSFTPGNEQYF
TRBD1	TRBV5-1	16	few	TRBJ1-1	TGCGCCAGCAGCTTGGGGTGGGGAACCAGGGGGACTGAAGCTTTCTTT	CASSLGWGTRGTEAFF
TRBD1	TRBV19	16	-	TRBJ1-6	TGTGCCACCCGGACAGGGCACGTGTCAGATAATTCACCCCTCCACTTT	CATRTGHVSDNSPLHF
-	TRBV14	16	-	TRBJ1-2	TGTGCCAGCAGCCAAGATCTTTCCCGATCTAACTATGGCTACACCTTC	CASSQDLSRSNYGYTF
-	TRBV19	15	-	TRBJ1-5	TGTGCCAGTAGTATTTGGGCGGTGAGCAATCAGCCCCAGCATTTT	CASSIWAVSNQPQHF
-	TRBV7-9	14	once	TRBJ1-5	TGTGCCAGCAGCTCCTCAGACTTCAATCAGCCCCAGCATTTT	CASSSSDFNQPQHF
-	TRBV21-1	18	-	TRBJ2-6	TGTGCCAGCAGCGGGGGGACAGGGGAAAGGTCTGGGGCCAACGTCCTGACTTTC	CASSGGTGERSGANVLTF
-	TRBV29-1	15	-	TRBJ2-7	TGCAGCGTTGAAGTTCGGGAGAGACGCTCCTACGAGCAGTACTTC	CSVEVRERRSYEQYF
TRBD1	TRBV27	13	-	TRBJ1-2	TGTGCCAGCAGGAAGGACAGGGGCTATGGCTACACCTTC	CASRKDRGYGYTF
-	TRBV29-1	14	-	TRBJ2-1	TGCAGCGGGGAGGTGCAGGGATCCTACAATGAGCAGTTCTTC	CSGEVQGSYNEQFF
-	TRBV15	14	few	TRBJ1-4	TGTGCCACCAGGGGGTGGGTTAATAATGAAAAACTGTTTTTT	CATRGWVNNEKLFF
-	TRBV2	17	-	TRBJ1-2	TGTGCCAGCATCAGTCAGGGGACTAGTGCTACTAACTATGGCTACACCTTC	CASISQGTSATNYGYTF
-	TRBV4-1	13	-	TRBJ1-5	TGCGCCAGCAGCCAAACCGCATATCAGCCCCAGCATTTT	CASSQTAYQPQHF
TRBD1	TRBV5-5	15	-	TRBJ1-2	TGTGCCAGCAGCTTCTTGACAGGGGAGAGCTATGGCTACACCTTC	CASSFLTGESYGYTF
-	TRBV6-1	15	-	TRBJ1-2	TGTGCCAGCAGTGAAATCCCGGGACAAGGAGCTGGCTACACCTTC	CASSEIPGQGAGYTF
-	TRBV3-1/TRBV3-2	14	-	TRBJ1-5	TGTGCCAGCATAGGGCAGGGCGGCAATCAGCCCCAGCATTTT	CASIGQGGNQPQHF
-	TRBV6-5	11	-	TRBJ2-2	TGTGCCAGCATCGAGGCCGGGGAGCTGTTTTTT	CASIEAGELFF
TRBD2	TRBV18	15	few	TRBJ2-1	TGTGCCAGCTCACCCACTAGCGGGCTCGTCAATGAGCAGTTCTTC	CASSPTSGLVNEQFF
-	TRBV5-1	13	-	TRBJ2-3	TGCGCCAGCAGCTTGGCATGGCCAGATACGCAGTATTTT	CASSLAWPDTQYF
-	TRBV19	16	-	TRBJ2-7	TGTGCCAGTAGTATAGGTCCTGCGACAGAGATGTACGAGCAGTACTTC	CASSIGPATEMYEQYF
TRBD1	TRBV6-2/TRBV6-3	13	-	TRBJ1-2	TGTGCCAGCAGTACCAGGGGGCACTCTGGCTACACCTTC	CASSTRGHSGYTF
TRBD1	TRBV19	14	-	TRBJ1-2	TGTGCCAGTAGTAGACCGGGACAGGGCTATGGCTACACCTTC	CASSRPGQGYGYTF
-	TRBV6-1	16	-	TRBJ1-6	TGTGCCAGCAGTGGACTCCTTGGACGGAGGGATTCACCCCTCCACTTT	CASSGLLGRRDSPLHF
-	TRBV19	13	-	TRBJ1-1	TGTGCCAGTAGAGGCCGGTTAAACACTGAAGCTTTCTTT	CASRGRLNTEAFF
-	TRBV18	14	-	TRBJ1-2	TGTGCCAGCTCACCGGGTCAGGGATACTATGGCTACACCTTC	CASSPGQGYYGYTF
TRBD1	TRBV18	14	-	TRBJ2-7	TGTGCCAGCTCACCGCAGGGACAGGGGAGGGAGCAGTACTTC	CASSPQGQGREQYF
TRBD1	TRBV5-1	14	once	TRBJ1-1	TGCGCCAGCAGCGACCAGGGGGTAAGCGCTGAAGCTTTCTTT	CASSDQGVSAEAFF